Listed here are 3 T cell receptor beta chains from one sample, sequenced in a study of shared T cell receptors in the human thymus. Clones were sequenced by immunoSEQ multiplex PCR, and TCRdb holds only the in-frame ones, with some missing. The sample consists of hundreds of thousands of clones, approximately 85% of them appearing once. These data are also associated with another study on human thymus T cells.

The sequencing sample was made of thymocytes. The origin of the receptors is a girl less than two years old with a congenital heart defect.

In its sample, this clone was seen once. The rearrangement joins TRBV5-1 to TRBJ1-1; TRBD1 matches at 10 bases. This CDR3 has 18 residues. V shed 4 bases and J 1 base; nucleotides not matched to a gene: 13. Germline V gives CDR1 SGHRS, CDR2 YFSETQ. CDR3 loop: CASSAPTGTGAENTEAFF. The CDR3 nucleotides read TGCGCCAGCAGCGCCCCTACCGGGACAGGGGCTGAGAACACTGAAGCTTTCTTT.

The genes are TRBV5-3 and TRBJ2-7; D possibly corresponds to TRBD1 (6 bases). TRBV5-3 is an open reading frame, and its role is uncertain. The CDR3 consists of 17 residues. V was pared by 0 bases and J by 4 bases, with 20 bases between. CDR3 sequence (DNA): TGTGCCAGAAGCTTGGCCACACCGACAGGTGTAGAGTACGAGCAGTACTTC. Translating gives CARSLATPTGVEYEQYF.

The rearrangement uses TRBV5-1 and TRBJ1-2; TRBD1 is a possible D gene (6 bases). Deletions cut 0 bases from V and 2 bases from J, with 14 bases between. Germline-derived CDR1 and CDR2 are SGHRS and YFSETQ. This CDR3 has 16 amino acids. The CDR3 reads CASSLVDDRKNYGYTF. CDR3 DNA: TGCGCCAGCAGCTTGGTCGATGACAGGAAGAACTATGGCTACACCTTC.